These 15 T cell receptor beta chains came from one sample sequenced in a study of cytomegalovirus exposure and HLA in healthy donors. The PCR contained 60 Vbeta and 13 Jbeta primers. Data came from immunoSEQ multiplex PCR; TCRdb stores just in-frame clones and leaves some out. Among roughly 150,000 clones listed, over 60% were seen once. Sequencing was done on a sample of PBMCs. These receptors originate from a male donor in good health and CMV-seronegative.

The chain carries TRBV19 and TRBJ2-7; a possible D gene is TRBD2 (6 bases). The V gene lost 7 bases and the J gene lost 6 bases, with 10 bases spanning the gap. The CDR3 covers 11 residues. Germline lookup yields CDR1 LNHDA and CDR2 SQIVND (reference sequence). CDR3 DNA sequence: TGTGCCAGTAATTTCGGGGGCGAGCAGTACTTC. Translated, it gives CASNFGGEQYF.

This clone appeared a few times. This sequence joins TRBV27 and TRBJ2-7, with 11 positions matching TRBD2. V lost 5 bases, J lost 3 bases, and 3 bases stayed unmatched. Per the germline V gene, CDR1 is MNHEY and CDR2 is SMNVEV (reference sequence). CDR3 size: 14 residues. The CDR3, as DNA: TGTGCCAGCAGTCCTACTAGCGGGAGCTACGAGCAGTACTTC. It codes for CASSPTSGSYEQYF.

This clone appeared a single time. V is TRBV27 and J is TRBJ2-5; 7 positions agree with TRBD2. Trimming took 1 base from V and 2 from J; bases not matched to a gene: 7. This CDR3 has 16 amino acids. CDR1 and CDR2 from the germline V gene are MNHEY and SMNVEV (reference sequence). CDR3 sequence (DNA): TGTGCCAGCAGTTTATGGACCAGCGGGGATCAAGAGACCCAGTACTTC. Translating gives CASSLWTSGDQETQYF.

A few counts support this clone. The J gene is TRBJ1-5, the V gene TRBV5-5; D uncertain. The CDR3 has 13 amino acids. CDR1 and CDR2 from the germline V gene are SGHKS and YYEKEE (reference sequence). V was shortened by 0 bases and J by 7 bases, with 8 bases between the two germline ends. This CDR3 reads CASSLGGPQPQHF. The CDR3 coding sequence is TGTGCCAGCAGCTTGGGAGGGCCACAGCCCCAGCATTTT. Using reference TRBV5-5 and TRBJ1-5 for the parts outside the CDR3, the full variable domain is DAGVTQSPTHLIKTRGQQVTLRCSPISGHKSVSWYQQVLGQGPQFIFQYYEKEERGRGNFPDRFSARQFPNYSSELNVNALLLGDSALYLCASSLGGPQPQHFGDGTRLSIL.

The chain recombines TRBV19 with TRBJ1-3; D remains unclear. Trimming removed 1 base at V and 0 bases at J, with 10 bases between. This CDR3 comprises 16 residues. Per germline, CDR1 LNHDA and CDR2 SQIVND (reference sequence). DNA of the CDR3: TGTGCCAGTAGTATAGGCGGGCCTTTCTCTGGAAACACCATATATTTT. This sequence encodes CASSIGGPFSGNTIYF.

The J gene is TRBJ2-7, the V gene TRBV5-1; tentatively, D is TRBD2 (7 bases). The DNA end is a closer match to TRBJ2-5, so the J assignment may be wrong. CDR3 size: 16 residues. Per germline, CDR1 SGHRS and CDR2 YFSETQ. As DNA, the CDR3 is TGCGCCAGCAGCTTGGCCGGAACGGGGGGCTCAGAGACCCAGTACTTC. It specifies CASSLAGTGGSETQYF.

This sequence joins TRBV19 and TRBJ1-4; 8 nucleotides line up with TRBD1. CDR1 LNHDA and CDR2 SQIVND come from the germline V gene (reference sequence). V was pared by 5 bases and J by 8 bases, with 7 bases of the junction left unmatched. The CDR3 is 14 amino acids. The CDR3 loop is CASSGRGLQEKLFF. Written as DNA, the CDR3 is TGTGCCAGTAGTGGCAGGGGGCTACAGGAAAAACTGTTTTTT. The whole variable domain, remainder taken from reference TRBV19 and TRBJ1-4, is DGGITQSPKYLFRKEGQNVTLSCEQNLNHDAMYWYRQDPGQGLRLIYYSQIVNDFQKGDIAEGYSVSREKKESFPLTVTSAQKNPTAFYLCASSGRGLQEKLFFGSGTQLSVL.

The genes are TRBV25-1 and TRBJ2-4; D is uncertain. CDR3 length: 14 amino acids. Per germline, CDR1 MGHDK and CDR2 SYGVNS. Between the trimmed V and J ends, which lost 3 bases and 0 bases, there was a span of 6 bases. This CDR3 is CASSDSGAKNIQYF. DNA of the CDR3: TGTGCCAGCAGTGATTCAGGAGCCAAAAACATTCAGTACTTC. The entire variable domain, with the rest obtained from reference TRBV25-1 and TRBJ2-4, is as follows: EADIYQTPRYLVIGTGKKITLECSQTMGHDKMYWYQQDPGMELHLIHYSYGVNSTEKGDLSSESTVSRIRTEHFPLTLESARPSHTSQYLCASSDSGAKNIQYFGAGTRLSVL.

The chain recombines TRBV20-1 with TRBJ2-2; TRBD2 might be the D (6 bases). Germline CDR1 is DFQATT and CDR2 is SNEGSKA (reference sequence). Deletions cut 6 bases from V and 7 bases from J, with 9 bases between. CDR3 length: 11 amino acids. This CDR3 reads CSAMGGGELFF. The CDR3 DNA follows: TGCAGTGCGATGGGGGGCGGGGAGCTGTTTTTT.

CDR3 sequence reads: CASSLGAGGRETQYF. The DNA for the CDR3 is TGTGCCAGCAGCTTAGGTGCAGGAGGAAGGGAGACCCAGTACTTC. The chain links TRBV7-2 to TRBJ2-5, with D perhaps TRBD2 (5 bases). Per the germline V gene, CDR1 is SGHTA and CDR2 is FQGNSA. This CDR3 contains 15 residues. V dropped 1 base and J dropped 5 bases, with 14 bases sitting between them.

Notes on this clone: The junction and the germline gene differ at one end; a read error may be behind it. V usage is TRBV11-2 and J usage is TRBJ2-7; D may be TRBD1 (5 bases). The CDR3 extends over 15 amino acids. Germline CDR1 and CDR2: SGHAT and FQNNGV. The CDR3 sequence: CASTLNGAAVYEQYF. DNA of the CDR3: TGTGCCAGCACCTTAAATGGGGCGGCCGTCTACGAGCAGTACTTC.

V and J are TRBV2 and TRBJ2-1, with D possibly matching TRBD2 (5 bases). Germline V lookup: CDR1 SNHLY, CDR2 FYNNEI. CDR3 size: 13 residues. With 7 bases removed from V and 3 bases from J, the gap between germline ends came to 10 bases. The CDR3 DNA follows: TGTGCCAGCATGAGCGGCCGCTACAATGAGCAGTTCTTC. Protein product: CASMSGRYNEQFF.

This clone was found once. V is TRBV5-1 and J is TRBJ2-3; weak D call: TRBD2 (6 bases). The CDR3 loop spans 16 amino acids. V lost 0 bases to trimming and J lost 3 bases, with 14 bases between them. CDR1 is SGHRS and CDR2 is YFSETQ in the germline V gene. The CDR3 nucleotides are TGCGCCAGCAGCTTGGCCGGGCGGGGCCAAACAGATACGCAGTATTTT. As protein: CASSLAGRGQTDTQYF.

This clone has just one count. As DNA, the CDR3 is TGTGCCAGCAGTTGCGAGAGCTCCTACAATGAGCAGTTCTTC. It translates to CASSCESSYNEQFF. V and J are TRBV6-5 and TRBJ2-1; D call uncertain. V shed 4 bases and J shed 0 bases, with 7 bases lying between them. The CDR3 runs 14 residues. Germline CDR1 reads MNHEY; CDR2 reads SVGAGI.

The CDR3 is CASSIDRGLNTEAFF. In DNA, the CDR3 is TGTGCCAGTAGTATAGACAGGGGCTTGAACACTGAAGCTTTCTTT. The chain recombines TRBV19 with TRBJ1-1; TRBD1 is a possible D gene (6 bases). The CDR3 is 15 residues long. Trimming removed 0 bases from V and 0 bases from J, with 8 bases in between. Germline CDR1 LNHDA, CDR2 SQIVND (reference sequence).